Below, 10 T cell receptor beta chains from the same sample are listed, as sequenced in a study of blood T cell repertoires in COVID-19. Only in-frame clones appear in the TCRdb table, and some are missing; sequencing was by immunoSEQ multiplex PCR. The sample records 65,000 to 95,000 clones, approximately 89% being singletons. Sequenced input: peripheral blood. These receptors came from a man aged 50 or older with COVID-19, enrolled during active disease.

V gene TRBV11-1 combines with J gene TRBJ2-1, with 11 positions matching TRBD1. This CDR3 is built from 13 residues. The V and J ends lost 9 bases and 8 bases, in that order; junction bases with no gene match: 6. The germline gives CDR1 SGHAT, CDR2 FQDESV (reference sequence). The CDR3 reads CASTGQGEDEQFF. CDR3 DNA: TGTGCCAGTACGGGACAGGGGGAGGATGAGCAGTTCTTC.

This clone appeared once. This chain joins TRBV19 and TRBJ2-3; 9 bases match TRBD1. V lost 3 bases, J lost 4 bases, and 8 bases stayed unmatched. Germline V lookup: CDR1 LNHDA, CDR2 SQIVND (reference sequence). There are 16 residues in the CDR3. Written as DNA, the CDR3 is TGTGCCAGTAGTATTCTCTTGGGACAGGGACCAGATACGCAGTATTTT. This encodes CASSILLGQGPDTQYF.

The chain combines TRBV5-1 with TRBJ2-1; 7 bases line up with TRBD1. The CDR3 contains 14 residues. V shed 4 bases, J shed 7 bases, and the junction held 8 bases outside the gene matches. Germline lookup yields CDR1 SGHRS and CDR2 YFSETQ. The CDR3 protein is CASSPGLQGNEQFF. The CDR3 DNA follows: TGCGCCAGCAGCCCGGGTCTACAGGGGAATGAGCAGTTCTTC.

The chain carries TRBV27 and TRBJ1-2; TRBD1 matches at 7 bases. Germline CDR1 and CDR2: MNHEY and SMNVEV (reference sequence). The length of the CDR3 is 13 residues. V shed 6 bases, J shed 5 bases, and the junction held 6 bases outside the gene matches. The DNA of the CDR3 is TGTGCCAGCAGAAGGGCACAGGGGTATGGCTACACCTTC. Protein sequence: CASRRAQGYGYTF.

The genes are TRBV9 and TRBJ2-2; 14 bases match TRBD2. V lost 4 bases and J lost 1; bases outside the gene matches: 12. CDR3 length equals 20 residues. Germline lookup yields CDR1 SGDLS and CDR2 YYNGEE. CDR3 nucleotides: TGTGCCAGCAGCCCGCAGCGGACTAGCGGGAGGTTTGGGAACACCGGGGAGCTGTTTTTT. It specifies CASSPQRTSGRFGNTGELFF.

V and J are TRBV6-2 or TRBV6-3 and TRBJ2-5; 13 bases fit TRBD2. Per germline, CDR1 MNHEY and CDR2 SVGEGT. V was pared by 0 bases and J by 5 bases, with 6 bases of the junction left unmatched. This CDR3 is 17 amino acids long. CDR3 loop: CASSYSPPTSGRETQYF. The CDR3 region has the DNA TGTGCCAGCAGTTACTCCCCCCCGACTAGCGGGAGGGAGACCCAGTACTTC.

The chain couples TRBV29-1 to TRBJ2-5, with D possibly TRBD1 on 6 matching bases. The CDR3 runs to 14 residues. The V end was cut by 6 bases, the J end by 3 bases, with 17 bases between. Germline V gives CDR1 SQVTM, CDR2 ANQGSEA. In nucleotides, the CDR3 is TGCAGCGTCGAACTCGACAGGTTCGAAGAGACCCAGTACTTC. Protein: CSVELDRFEETQYF. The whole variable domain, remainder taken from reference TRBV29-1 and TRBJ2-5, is SAVISQKPSRDICQRGTSLTIQCQVDSQVTMMFWYRQQPGQSLTLIATANQGSEATYESGFVIDKFPISRPNLTFSTLTVSNMSPEDSSIYLCSVELDRFEETQYFGPGTRLLVL.

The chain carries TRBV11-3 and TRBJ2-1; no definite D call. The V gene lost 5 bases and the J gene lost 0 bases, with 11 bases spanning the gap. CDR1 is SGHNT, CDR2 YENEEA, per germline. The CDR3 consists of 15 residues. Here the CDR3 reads CASSAQSSSYNEQFF. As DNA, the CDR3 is TGTGCCAGCAGCGCCCAGTCAAGCTCCTACAATGAGCAGTTCTTC.

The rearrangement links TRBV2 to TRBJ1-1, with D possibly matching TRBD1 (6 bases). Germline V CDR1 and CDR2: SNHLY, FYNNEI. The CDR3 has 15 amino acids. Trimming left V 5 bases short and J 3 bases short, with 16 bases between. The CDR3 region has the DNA TGTGCCAGCAGTCAAGGACACAGGGCCGACACTGAAGCTTTCTTT. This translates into CASSQGHRADTEAFF.

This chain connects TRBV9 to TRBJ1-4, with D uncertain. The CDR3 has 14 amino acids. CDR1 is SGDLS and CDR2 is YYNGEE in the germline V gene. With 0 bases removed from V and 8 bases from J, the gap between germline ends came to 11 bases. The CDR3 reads CASSVDPAGEKLFF. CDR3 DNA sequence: TGTGCCAGCAGCGTAGACCCGGCCGGGGAAAAACTGTTTTTT. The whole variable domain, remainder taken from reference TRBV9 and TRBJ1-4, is DSGVTQTPKHLITATGQRVTLRCSPRSGDLSVYWYQQSLDQGLQFLIQYYNGEERAKGNILERFSAQQFPDLHSELNLSSLELGDSALYFCASSVDPAGEKLFFGSGTQLSVL.